This TCR beta chain derives from a study of CD8 T cells in ankylosing spondylitis (dated by TCRdb to about 2017). Context from the whole study: The study set out to find disease-linked TCR variants by profiling T cell receptor beta repertoires in ankylosing spondylitis patients and healthy donors. The full study cohort was made up of about 24 ankylosing spondylitis patients and roughly 98 healthy donors. Peripheral blood was sampled, and synovial fluid was additionally collected from ankylosing spondylitis patients. What the research found in general, with its limitations: The disease-linked clones were reported to be significantly enriched in matched synovial fluid samples from ankylosing spondylitis patients. A CD8+ phenotype was shown by the disease-linked clones, which were found at relatively low frequencies in peripheral blood. Some TCR beta motif variants had previously been reported in synovial fluid and blood of reactive arthritis patients, which suggested common disease-initiation mechanisms. A TCR beta motif of roughly 8 highly homologous amino acid variants appeared characteristic of blood from ankylosing spondylitis patients.

The CDR3 numbers 20 residues from cysteine through phenylalanine. Only the CDR3 region is kept as DNA, spanning 60 bases read in frame from base 1. The germline V gene encodes CDR1 SGHAT and CDR2 FQDESV (reference sequence). Between the V and J ends, shortened by 5 bases and 2 bases respectively, the junction contains 28 bases. Sequencing used an Illumina HiSeq 2500. Quantitative 5'-RACE with molecular barcodes was the method used to prepare the TCR beta libraries. The source study handled its data this way. Disease-linked TCR variants were identified with a new computational method built on a probabilistic model of VDJ rearrangement. TCRdb itself trimmed the public reads at Q25 with fastp, ran MiXCR and retained productive beta chains. Under each unique CDR3 protein, matching rows form one entry showing the most common genes and DNA. The V and J calls here are based on TCRdb, not the publication. The sample records fewer than 400,000 distinct CDR3 sequences, 20% to 25% of which are singletons. 15% to 20% of the sample belongs to the ten largest clones.

As concerns this clonotype: It lacks a known antigen. Base qualities are missing; no much larger clone stands one base away.

The sequence came from a male donor with ankylosing spondylitis. The rearrangement joined TRBV11-1 to TRBJ2-1; TRBD1 might be the D gene, on 5 matching bases. The sequencing sample was made of blood, either unsorted or a sorted T cell fraction (not recorded which). Read as DNA, the sequence is TGTGCCAGCAGCAACCCCGCGGCTTCGGAGAGGTTAGGGGCCTACAATGAGCAGTTCTTC. This yields the protein CASSNPAASERLGAYNEQFF. The entire variable domain, with the stretches around the CDR3 drawn from the reference TRBV11-1 and TRBJ2-1 proteins, is EAEVAQSPRYKITEKSQAVAFWCDPISGHATLYWYRQILGQGPELLVQFQDESVVDDSQLPKDRFSAERLKGVDSTLKIQPAELGDSAMYLCASSNPAASERLGAYNEQFFGPGTRLTVL.